This T cell receptor (beta chain) was identified in a study of T cell responses to AZD1222 COVID-19 vaccine. General observations from the study: Close to half of all spike-specific TCRs reportedly target regions of the variants that are unmutated.

Assay used: immunoSEQ multiplex PCR; TCRdb lists only in-frame clones, some missing. The table lists around 79,000 clones, 88% of them singletons. Trimming stripped 7 bases from V and 9 bases from J, with 11 bases between. Germline V gene data show CDR1 as SGHDT and CDR2 as YYEEEE. CDR3 length equals 11 residues. Remarks on this clone: What it recognizes is unknown.

Sequenced material: peripheral blood, taken on day 0 of AZD1222 vaccination. The TCR originated in an adult in good health. This chain uses TRBV5-6 with TRBJ2-1, with TRBD2 as a possible D gene (6 bases). The chain's CDR3 is CASFGGGEQFF. The CDR3 DNA sequence: TGTGCCAGCTTCGGGGGAGGTGAGCAGTTCTTC.